The 6 T cell receptor beta chains listed next were all sequenced from one sample in a study of control samples from healthy donors and cancer patients. Repertoires were generated with immunoSEQ multiplex PCR, while TCRdb's copy carries only in-frame clones and drops some. Of 63,000 or so clones in the sample, 84% were seen once. The sample was blood. The receptor source for this set is a man aged 50 to 60 in good health.

The chain uses TRBV7-9 and TRBJ2-7, with D hard to call. V dropped 5 bases and J dropped 2 bases, with 13 bases sitting between them. Germline CDR1 is SEHNR and CDR2 is FQNEAQ (reference sequence). The CDR3 contains 14 residues. The DNA for the CDR3 is TGTGCCAGCAGCCAGGTTACGGAAGCCTACGAGCAGTACTTC. This gives the protein CASSQVTEAYEQYF.

The rearrangement uses TRBV30 and TRBJ2-5, with TRBD2 as a possible D gene (5 bases). Germline-derived CDR1 and CDR2 are GTSNPN and SVGIG (reference sequence). CDR3 size: 13 residues. V lost 1 base, J lost 7 bases, and 13 bases lay in between. The CDR3 coding sequence is TGTGCCTGGAGTGCAGGACGGGATGGGACCCAGTACTTC. Translating gives CAWSAGRDGTQYF.

In its sample, this clone was seen once. The chain employs TRBV7-2 and TRBJ1-1, with a weak D call TRBD1 (5 bases). The CDR3 loop spans 15 amino acids. The ends were cut back, 2 bases at V and 0 bases at J, with 10 bases in the middle. Germline V CDR1 and CDR2: SGHTA, FQGNSA. The CDR3 DNA is TGTGCCAGCAGCTTAAGTAGGGGCATGAACACTGAAGCTTTCTTT. Protein: CASSLSRGMNTEAFF.

The chain links TRBV10-3 to TRBJ1-4; D gene unclear. The germline V gene has CDR1 ENHRY and CDR2 SYGVKD. Trimming cost V 11 bases and J 6 bases, with 13 bases left between them. The CDR3 loop spans 12 amino acids. The CDR3 nucleotides read TGTGCCTCCGGATGGGGATATGAAAAACTGTTTTTT. Its protein product is CASGWGYEKLFF.

Concerning this clone itself: Other DNA variants within this sample encode the same CDR3. The chain recombines TRBV7-9 with TRBJ1-1, with D unresolved. This CDR3 has 14 amino acids. The germline V and J ends were trimmed by 5 bases and 1 base, with 11 bases remaining between them. The germline V gene has CDR1 SEHNR and CDR2 FQNEAQ (reference sequence). CDR3 in DNA: TGTGCCAGCAGCCCTTTAAGAGAGAACACTGAAGCTTTCTTT. It encodes CASSPLRENTEAFF.

The chain has TRBV7-6 and TRBJ2-2; D might be TRBD1 (7 bases). CDR1 and CDR2 (germline): SGHVS, FNYEAQ. The CDR3 length is 15 residues. The V gene lost 1 base and the J gene lost 5 bases, with 11 bases spanning the gap. The CDR3 coding sequence is TGTGCCAGCAGCTTAGAGACAGGGAGGACCGGGGAGCTGTTTTTT. It encodes CASSLETGRTGELFF.